Listed below are T cell receptor beta chains from one sample, sequenced in a study of T cells in Graves' hyperthyroidism and ophthalmopathy. MiXCR, run by TCRdb on the multiplex PCR reads, gives a single entry per CDR3 protein. The table shows 600,000 to 650,000 distinct CDR3 sequences, with 15% to 20% occurring only once. Sample: blood. The receptor source for this set is a woman aged 25 to 45 with Graves' hyperthyroidism. CDR3s include the opening cysteine and the closing phenylalanine or tryptophan. The D gene is left open where the match is weak. Size values are once, few and many counts, or a class for expanded clones, and some rows have none.

TRBJ1-1 TRBV6-2/TRBV6-3 many . TGTGCCAGCAGTTACCTCCTACTAGGACAGCCTGAAGCTTTCTTT CASSYLLLGQPEAFF
TRBJ2-3 TRBV28 many TRBD2 TGTGCCAGCAGTTCCTTAGCGGGGTACACAGATACGCAGTATTTT CASSSLAGYTDTQYF
TRBJ2-1 TRBV7-9 few TRBD2 TGTGCCAGCAGTCGAACGGGACTAATAAGGAATGAGCAGTTCTTC CASSRTGLIRNEQFF
TRBJ2-5 TRBV28 many TRBD2 TGTGCCAGCAGTACCGTGGGCACTAGCGGGAGAGGGGAGACCCAGTACTTC CASSTVGTSGRGETQYF
TRBJ2-1 TRBV28 many TRBD2 TGTGCCAGCAGGGAGCGGGACTATACTCTCAATGAGCAGTTCTTC CASRERDYTLNEQFF
TRBJ2-2 TRBV11-2 . TRBD1 TGTGCCAGCAGCTTAGAGTTGGGACAGGCCAACACCGGGGAGCTGTTTTTT CASSLELGQANTGELFF
TRBJ2-1 TRBV7-9 few TRBD2 TGTGCCAGCAGCTTAGTAGCGGGAGGGCCAATCGTTGAGCAGTTCTTC CASSLVAGGPIVEQFF
TRBJ1-2 TRBV11-2 many . TGTGCCAGCAGCTTAGATCCCTTCATGGTCAGATATGGCTACACCTTC CASSLDPFMVRYGYTF
TRBJ2-2 TRBV19 . . TGTGCCAGTCAGGGTGGCGGGGAGCTGTTTTTT CASQGGGELFF
TRBJ2-1 TRBV7-3 many . TGTGCCAGCAGCCCCGAGGCGGGTGAGCAGTTCTTC CASSPEAGEQFF
TRBJ1-1 TRBV19 . . TGTGCCAGTAGTATCATACCTCAGGGGTCCACTGAAGCTTTCTTT CASSIIPQGSTEAFF
TRBJ2-5 TRBV12-5 . . TGTGCTAGTGGTCCGGGGGGACAACAAGAGACCCAGTACTTC CASGPGGQQETQYF
TRBJ2-1 TRBV12-3/TRBV12-4 many TRBD2 TGTGCCAGCAGTCGGAAAACTAGCGGGAGTTACCATGAGCAGTTCTTC CASSRKTSGSYHEQFF
TRBJ2-3 TRBV5-4 . . TGTGCCAGCAGCCCGGACCTCTGGGGAGATAATACGCAGTATTTT CASSPDLWGDNTQYF
TRBJ1-2 TRBV29-1 many . TGCAGCGTTGAGGGTGGGGCAGGGGCATCTAACTATGGCTACACCTTC CSVEGGAGASNYGYTF
TRBJ1-1 TRBV19 many . TGTGCCAGTAGCGCTTTACGTCGGAACACTGAAGCTTTCTTT CASSALRRNTEAFF
TRBJ2-7 TRBV6-4 many TRBD1 TGTGCCAGCAGCCAAGGACAGGCTTGCTACGAGCAGTACTTC CASSQGQACYEQYF
TRBJ2-3 TRBV19 few . TGTGCCAGTAGCTTCGACAGAGTCGGGGACACAGATACGCAGTATTTT CASSFDRVGDTDTQYF
TRBJ1-2 TRBV6-1 once . TGTGCCAGCAGAGGGTCGGTTAACTATGGCTACACCTTC CASRGSVNYGYTF
TRBJ2-3 TRBV6-5 few TRBD2 TGTGCCAGCAGTTATGGTTTAGCGGGAGGGGGCACAGATACGCAGTATTTT CASSYGLAGGGTDTQYF
TRBJ2-2 TRBV7-9 . TRBD2 TGTGCCAGCAGCTTAGCGCCTAGCGGGACCTACACCGGGGAGCTGTTTTTT CASSLAPSGTYTGELFF
TRBJ1-2 TRBV7-6 few . TGTGCCAGCAGCTTAGAAAGGGGCTACTATGGCTACACCTTC CASSLERGYYGYTF
TRBJ1-4 TRBV2 few . TGTGCCAGCAGTGAGACGTGGGCAGTTGGTGAAAAACTGTTTTTT CASSETWAVGEKLFF